The next 16 T cell receptor beta chains were all read from a single sample in a study of identical twins. TCRdb redid the calling of the 5' RACE reads with MiXCR, one entry per CDR3 protein. The table records 450,000 or so distinct CDR3 sequences, around 20% of them present only once. The specimen was naive T cells sorted from blood. The receptor source for this set is a man aged 45 to 65 in good health.

The chain has TRBV11-2 and TRBJ2-1; TRBD1 agrees at 7 bases. The CDR3 runs to 14 residues. Trimming cost V 1 base and J 9 bases; bases outside gene matches: 6. The germline gives CDR1 SGHAT, CDR2 FQNNGV. This CDR3 is CASSLGQGGFEQFF. CDR3 in DNA: TGTGCCAGCAGCTTAGGCCAAGGGGGCTTTGAGCAGTTCTTC.

The V call is TRBV5-1, the J call TRBJ1-2; a weak D match, TRBD1 (5 bases). V shed 0 bases and J shed 8 bases, with 17 bases lying between them. The CDR3 contains 15 residues. Per the germline V gene, CDR1 is SGHRS and CDR2 is YFSETQ. The CDR3 DNA is TGCGCCAGCAGCTTGGAGGGGAATCTTGGCCGGGGCTACACCTTC. Translation gives CASSLEGNLGRGYTF. Complete variable domain (other parts from reference TRBV5-1 and TRBJ1-2): KAGVTQTPRYLIKTRGQQVTLSCSPISGHRSVSWYQQTPGQGLQFLFEYFSETQRNKGNFPGRFSGRQFSNSRSEMNVSTLELGDSALYLCASSLEGNLGRGYTFGSGTRLTVV.

Only one count was recorded for this clonotype. The chain employs TRBV2 and TRBJ2-3; 7 nucleotides agree with TRBD2. CDR3 length: 16 amino acids. Losses at the gene ends were 2 bases for V and 1 base for J; bases not matched to a gene: 6. Germline V gene sequence: CDR1 SNHLY, CDR2 FYNNEI. CDR3 DNA: TGTGCCAGCAGTGAACGGCCCAGCGGGGGCACAGATACGCAGTATTTT. Its protein product is CASSERPSGGTDTQYF.

This clonotype was recorded only once. The chain has TRBV5-1 and TRBJ2-7; 7 positions agree with TRBD1. The CDR3 is 15 residues long. The junction had 5 bases not matched to a gene; V was cut back by 0 bases and J by 2 bases. Looked up from germline, CDR1 is SGHRS and CDR2 is YFSETQ. The CDR3 DNA sequence: TGCGCCAGCAGCTTGGCCACGGGACAGACCTACGAGCAGTACTTC. Protein product: CASSLATGQTYEQYF.

This clonotype has just a few counts. CDR3 DNA: TGCAGCGTTGAGGACTATAGTGGGGTCGGGTACAATGAGCAGTTCTTC. Translated: CSVEDYSGVGYNEQFF. The rearrangement uses TRBV29-1 and TRBJ2-1, with D possibly being TRBD2 (6 bases). The germline CDR1 and CDR2 sequences are SQVTM and ANQGSEA. Between the trimmed V and J ends, which lost 3 bases and 4 bases, there was a span of 19 bases. CDR3 size: 16 residues.

This clonotype was seen a handful of times. The chain couples TRBV7-2 to TRBJ2-1; 9 nucleotides line up with TRBD2. The CDR3 runs 16 residues. The V segment lost 5 bases and the J segment 6 bases; nucleotides outside the gene matches: 11. The germline V gene encodes CDR1 SGHTA and CDR2 FQGNSA. The CDR3, as DNA: TGTGCCAGCAGCCCCGGGGGAGCGGGAGGTCTCAATGAGCAGTTCTTC. It encodes CASSPGGAGGLNEQFF.

This clonotype was seen only a few times. The chain recombines TRBV20-1 with TRBJ1-6; D is perhaps TRBD1 (6 bases). The CDR3 length is 13 residues. Trimming removed 7 bases from V and 6 bases from J, with 13 bases in between. CDR1 and CDR2 (germline): DFQATT, SNEGSKA (reference sequence). CDR3 sequence reads: CSVTGFVNSPLHF. CDR3 DNA: TGCAGTGTCACAGGGTTTGTTAATTCACCCCTCCACTTT.

This clonotype was seen only a few times. The rearrangement joins TRBV7-2 to TRBJ2-3; a weak D match, TRBD2 (6 bases). The CDR3 runs 15 residues. Germline V CDR1 and CDR2: SGHTA, FQGNSA. V dropped 4 bases and J dropped 6 bases, with 17 bases sitting between them. Here the CDR3 reads CASSYQTGLRDTQYF. The CDR3 DNA is TGTGCCAGCAGCTATCAAACGGGACTCAGGGATACGCAGTATTTT.

Only a few counts were recorded for this clonotype. V is TRBV4-2 and J is TRBJ2-3; D might be TRBD2 (5 bases). The V gene's germline CDR1 is LGHNA and CDR2 YNFKEQ. V was trimmed by 4 bases and J by 0 bases, leaving 14 bases between them. This CDR3 contains 16 residues. The CDR3 DNA reads as TGTGCCAGCAGCCCTGACTGGGAGTTGAGCACAGATACGCAGTATTTT. Translation: CASSPDWELSTDTQYF.

This clonotype showed up many times. V is TRBV10-3 and J is TRBJ1-2, with D hard to call. The CDR3 extends over 11 amino acids. CDR1 and CDR2 (germline): ENHRY, SYGVKD. CDR3 sequence reads: CASGKNYGYTF. CDR3 DNA: TGTGCATCGGGCAAGAACTATGGCTACACCTTC.

The rearrangement links TRBV7-9 to TRBJ2-1; no clear D gene. The CDR3 sequence is 12 residues long. The germline V gene encodes CDR1 SEHNR and CDR2 FQNEAQ (reference sequence). V lost 2 bases, J lost 8 bases, and 7 bases lay in between. The CDR3 loop reads CASSLIVHEQFF. Here the CDR3 DNA reads TGTGCCAGCAGCTTAATTGTGCATGAGCAGTTCTTC.

This clonotype was counted only a few times. This chain connects TRBV7-9 to TRBJ2-2; 7 bases match TRBD1. V gave up 5 bases and J gave up 6 bases; unmatched junction bases: 6. Germline values: CDR1 SEHNR, CDR2 FQNEAQ (reference sequence). The CDR3 has 14 residues. Written as DNA, the CDR3 is TGTGCCAGCAGCCCCAGGACAGGATCCGGGGAGCTGTTTTTT. Its protein is CASSPRTGSGELFF.

This clonotype was counted many times. This chain links TRBV11-2 with TRBJ1-5, with D perhaps matching TRBD1 (6 bases). Trimming took 5 bases from V and 0 from J, leaving 20 bases between them. The CDR3 spans 18 residues. The germline CDR1 and CDR2 sequences are SGHAT and FQNNGV. CDR3 DNA: TGTGCCAGCAGCCCCACCGGACAGATCCCGATTAGCAATCAGCCCCAGCATTTT. Its translation is CASSPTGQIPISNQPQHF.

At least ten counts were recorded for this clonotype. This chain joins TRBV6-5 and TRBJ2-7; the D is unclear. V was cut by 4 bases and J by 6 bases, with 7 bases left in between. Germline V lookup: CDR1 MNHEY, CDR2 SVGAGI. The CDR3 has 11 amino acids. The CDR3: CASSSPPEQYF. The CDR3 DNA reads as TGTGCCAGCAGTTCCCCGCCCGAGCAGTACTTC.

This clonotype has more than one count but fewer than ten. The CDR3 sequence is CASSSNSGSTDTQYF. The CDR3 coding sequence is TGCGCCAGCAGCTCTAATAGCGGAAGCACAGATACGCAGTATTTT. The chain is built from TRBV5-1 and TRBJ2-3; D might be TRBD2 (6 bases). This CDR3 contains 15 residues. Trimming pared 3 bases from V and 0 bases from J, leaving 11 bases between. The germline V gene has CDR1 SGHRS and CDR2 YFSETQ.

The V and J genes are TRBV7-9 and TRBJ2-3, with 7 bases aligning to TRBD2. The CDR3 contains 15 residues. Unmatched junction bases numbered 5, after V lost 4 bases and J lost 1 base. Germline values: CDR1 SEHNR, CDR2 FQNEAQ (reference sequence). DNA of the CDR3: TGTGCCAGCAGCTCCGAGCTAGCGGGCACAGATACGCAGTATTTT. Translated, it gives CASSSELAGTDTQYF.